These 6 T cell receptor beta chains originate from one sample sequenced in a study of blood T cell repertoires in COVID-19. TCRdb keeps only in-frame clones here, not all; method: immunoSEQ multiplex PCR. The table lists hundreds of thousands of clones, 70% to 90% of them singletons. The sample taken for sequencing was peripheral blood. The receptors stem from a woman under 30 who had recovered from COVID-19.

This chain connects TRBV3-1 (or the pseudogene TRBV3-2) to TRBJ1-5, with TRBD1 matching over 8 bases. With 4 bases clipped from V and 0 bases from J, the junction kept 5 bases outside the gene matches. This CDR3 is built from 16 residues. From germline, CDR1 is LGHDT and CDR2 YNNKEL (reference sequence). The CDR3 nucleotides are TGTGCCAGCAGCCTTGGGACAGGATATAGCAATCAGCCCCAGCATTTT. Residues: CASSLGTGYSNQPQHF.

The V gene is TRBV2, the J gene TRBJ2-7; TRBD2 might be the D (5 bases). CDR1 is SNHLY and CDR2 is FYNNEI in the germline V gene. The CDR3 length is 15 residues. With 7 bases removed from V and 4 bases from J, the gap between germline ends came to 20 bases. CDR3 protein: CASTGWVYLGYEQYF. The CDR3 DNA is TGTGCCAGCACGGGGTGGGTTTATCTAGGGTACGAGCAGTACTTC.

CDR3 loop: CAWSAGQGANTEAFF. CDR3 in DNA: TGTGCCTGGAGTGCAGGACAGGGGGCGAACACTGAAGCTTTCTTT. The chain links TRBV30 to TRBJ1-1, with TRBD1 matching over 11 bases. This CDR3 spans 15 amino acids. CDR1 and CDR2 (germline): GTSNPN, SVGIG (reference sequence). V was pared by 1 base and J by 1 base, with 2 bases of the junction left unmatched. The variable domain in full, with the rest retrieved from reference TRBV30 and TRBJ1-1, is SQTIHQWPATLVQPVGSPLSLECTVEGTSNPNLYWYRQAAGRGLQLLFYSVGIGQISSEVPQNLSASRPQDRQFILSSKKLLLSDSGFYLCAWSAGQGANTEAFFGQGTRLTVV.

The chain joins TRBV12-5 to TRBJ2-6; D might be TRBD1 (6 bases). Germline loops: CDR1 LGHNT, CDR2 FRNRAP. The CDR3 covers 19 residues. The V and J ends lost 5 bases and 1 base respectively, with 21 bases between them. The CDR3 here is CASGGDRDISLSGANVLTF. The CDR3 DNA follows: TGTGCTAGTGGTGGGGACCGGGACATCTCACTTTCTGGGGCCAACGTCCTGACTTTC.

The rearrangement uses TRBV6-5 and TRBJ2-3; 7 nucleotides agree with TRBD2. The germline gives CDR1 MNHEY, CDR2 SVGAGI. This CDR3 has 15 residues. The J segment lost 2 bases and the V segment lost 2 bases, leaving 4 bases of the junction unmatched. In nucleotides, the CDR3 is TGTGCCAGCAGTTACGAGACTAGCATCACAGATACGCAGTATTTT. This sequence encodes CASSYETSITDTQYF.

V usage is TRBV19 and J usage is TRBJ1-5; maybe TRBD1 (5 bases). The germline CDR1 and CDR2 sequences are LNHDA and SQIVND (reference sequence). The CDR3 runs 15 residues. The germline V and J ends were trimmed by 5 bases and 3 bases, with 14 bases remaining between them. The CDR3: CASSRQGLTNQPQHF. The DNA of the CDR3 is TGTGCCAGTAGTCGGCAGGGCCTTACCAATCAGCCCCAGCATTTT.